Listed below are T cell receptor beta chains from one sample, sequenced in a study of blood T cell repertoires in COVID-19. The table came from immunoSEQ multiplex PCR; TCRdb's copy has only in-frame clones and leaves some out. In the table there are around 150,000 clones, approximately 84% of which are singletons. Sequencing input: peripheral blood. Receptor source: a man in his 70s with acute or convalescent COVID-19. The CDR3 runs from the conserved cysteine through the conserved F or W. D genes are given only for firm matches. Some rows mark clone size as missing; the rest say once, few, many or name a class of expanded clone.

-,TRBJ1-6,TRBV28,TRBD1,CASSLAGQGSVSPLHF,TGTGCCAGCAGTTTGGCGGGACAGGGCTCAGTATCACCCCTCCACTTT
-,TRBJ1-2,TRBV5-5,TRBD1,CASSFPGTATVYGYTF,TGTGCCAGCAGCTTCCCCGGGACAGCTACCGTCTATGGCTACACCTTC
once,TRBJ2-2,TRBV3-1/TRBV3-2,-,CASSQGPGNTGELFF,TGTGCCAGCAGCCAAGGTCCCGGGAACACCGGGGAGCTGTTTTTT
-,TRBJ2-1,TRBV9,TRBD1,CASSVGTGVHNEQFF,TGTGCCAGCAGCGTAGGAACAGGGGTCCACAATGAGCAGTTCTTC
-,TRBJ2-7,TRBV18,TRBD1,CASSPGDRYSYEQYF,TGTGCCAGCTCACCAGGGGACAGATACTCCTACGAGCAGTACTTC
-,TRBJ2-5,TRBV9,-,CASSSGSLETQYF,TGTGCCAGCAGCTCCGGGAGTCTCGAGACCCAGTACTTC
-,TRBJ2-3,TRBV2,TRBD1,CASRTGQGMGTQYF,TGTGCCAGCAGGACGGGACAGGGGATGGGTACGCAGTATTTT
-,TRBJ2-3,TRBV29-1,TRBD1,CSVVTGGEDTQYF,TGCAGCGTTGTGACAGGGGGTGAAGATACGCAGTATTTT
-,TRBJ1-5,TRBV12-2,-,CASRLSEGTDNQPQHF,TGTGCAAGTCGCTTATCCGAGGGGACAGATAATCAGCCCCAGCATTTT
-,TRBJ1-2,TRBV7-9,-,CASSIPGGERWGYTF,TGTGCCAGCAGCATACCCGGGGGGGAAAGATGGGGCTACACCTTC
-,TRBJ2-2,TRBV7-8,-,CASSLVGGVDAGELFF,TGTGCCAGCAGCTTAGTGGGCGGGGTCGACGCCGGGGAGCTGTTTTTT
once,TRBJ2-6,TRBV6-5,-,CASSPRQANVLTF,TGTGCCAGCAGCCCGCGGCAGGCCAACGTCCTGACTTTC
-,TRBJ1-5,TRBV2,-,CASSETSSNQPQHF,TGTGCCAGCAGTGAAACCAGTAGCAATCAGCCCCAGCATTTT
once,TRBJ2-3,TRBV10-1,TRBD1,CASSESWTGDTDTQYF,TGCGCCAGCAGTGAGTCGTGGACAGGGGACACAGATACGCAGTATTTT
-,TRBJ1-6,TRBV5-8,-,CASSSVPGQSYSPLHF,TGTGCCAGCAGCTCCGTCCCCGGACAGAGCTATTCACCCCTCCACTTT
-,TRBJ1-2,TRBV19,-,CASSFQGGTKLTRNGYTF,TGTGCCAGTAGCTTCCAGGGCGGTACCAAGCTAACGCGAAATGGCTACACCTTC
-,TRBJ2-7,TRBV5-4,TRBD2,CASSGGLAASSYEQYF,TGTGCCAGCAGCGGAGGACTAGCGGCTAGCTCCTACGAGCAGTACTTC
-,TRBJ2-3,TRBV5-4,TRBD2,CASSFPSGRWTDTQYF,TGTGCCAGCAGCTTCCCGAGCGGGAGGTGGACAGATACGCAGTATTTT
-,TRBJ2-5,TRBV18,-,CASSPPSLETQYF,TGTGCCAGCTCACCACCTAGTTTAGAGACCCAGTACTTC
-,TRBJ2-2,TRBV3-1/TRBV3-2,TRBD2,CASSSSSGGNTGELFF,TGTGCCAGCAGCTCCTCTAGCGGGGGGAACACCGGGGAGCTGTTTTTT
-,TRBJ1-3,TRBV28,-,CASSPSSQGSGNTIYF,TGTGCCAGCAGCCCTAGTTCTCAGGGGTCTGGAAACACCATATATTTT
-,TRBJ2-5,TRBV7-6,TRBD1,CASSSGQGWETQYF,TGTGCCAGCAGCTCCGGACAGGGCTGGGAGACCCAGTACTTC
-,TRBJ2-7,TRBV7-2,-,CASSLKGGGFSSYEQYF,TGTGCCAGCAGCTTAAAGGGAGGGGGTTTTAGCTCCTACGAGCAGTACTTC
-,TRBJ1-1,TRBV19,-,CASSMRAGVNTEAFF,TGTGCCAGTAGTATGAGGGCAGGGGTGAACACTGAAGCTTTCTTT
-,TRBJ2-1,TRBV7-3,TRBD1,CASSRAGQGVPYNEQFF,TGTGCCAGCAGCCGTGCGGGACAGGGGGTTCCCTACAATGAGCAGTTCTTC
-,TRBJ2-7,TRBV19,TRBD1,CASSQRTGLNEQYF,TGTGCCAGTAGTCAACGGACAGGTTTGAACGAGCAGTACTTC
-,TRBJ2-7,TRBV6-5,TRBD1,CASSRGQGAYEQYF,TGTGCCAGCAGTCGGGGACAGGGAGCCTACGAGCAGTACTTC
-,TRBJ1-2,TRBV12-3/TRBV12-4,-,CASTPSQGGGYTF,TGTGCCAGCACACCCTCTCAAGGCGGTGGCTACACCTTC
-,TRBJ1-5,TRBV6-5,TRBD1,CASSYADRQNQPQHF,TGTGCCAGCAGTTACGCGGACAGGCAGAATCAGCCCCAGCATTTT
-,TRBJ2-7,TRBV24-1,TRBD1,CALLGGSVVGDF,TGTGCCCTGTTAGGGGGCAGCGTCGTTGGAGACTTC
-,TRBJ2-5,TRBV18,TRBD1,CASSPNNRGETQYF,TGTGCCAGCTCACCAAACAACAGGGGAGAGACCCAGTACTTC
once,TRBJ2-5,TRBV14,-,CASSTWGGLQETQYF,TGTGCCAGCAGCACCTGGGGGGGCCTCCAAGAGACCCAGTACTTC
-,TRBJ1-6,TRBV10-3,-,CATTPGGSSYNSPLHF,TGTGCCACGACACCTGGAGGGTCCTCCTATAATTCACCCCTCCACTTT
few,TRBJ2-1,TRBV21-1,-,CASPLTTYNEQFF,TGTGCCAGCCCCCTGACTACCTACAATGAGCAGTTCTTC
-,TRBJ1-1,TRBV14,-,CASSRNTGNRAEAFF,TGTGCCAGCAGCCGAAACACAGGAAATAGGGCTGAAGCTTTCTTT
-,TRBJ1-2,TRBV19,-,CASSKQGQANYGYTF,TGTGCCAGTAGTAAACAGGGACAAGCTAACTATGGCTACACCTTC